These T cell receptor beta chains were read from a single sample in a study of beta chain features in type 1 diabetes. This table comes from immunoSEQ multiplex PCR, and its TCRdb copy is limited to in-frame clones, with some not included. The table has a few hundred thousand clones, about 15% seen once; the top ten hold approximately 0.021%. Specimen: naive CD4+ T cells from blood. These TCRs come from a man aged 30 to 45 with type 1 diabetes. Each CDR3 is given with its conserved first and last residue. Fields, in order: CDR3 protein, CDR3 DNA, J gene, clone size, V gene, D gene. D genes are given only for firm matches. Some rows have no size entry. The others give once, few or many, or a class for an expanded clone.

CDR3 protein: CAQNRGTDTQYF; CDR3 DNA: TGTGCCCAGAACCGGGGCACAGATACGCAGTATTTT; J gene: TRBJ2-3; clone size: few; V gene: TRBV30; D gene: .
CDR3 protein: CASSRGTAPEAFF; CDR3 DNA: TGTGCCAGCAGCCGAGGGACAGCGCCTGAAGCTTTCTTT; J gene: TRBJ1-1; clone size: few; V gene: TRBV2; D gene: TRBD1
CDR3 protein: CASSMAGGPYNYGYTF; CDR3 DNA: TGTGCCAGTAGTATGGCGGGCGGGCCGTATAACTATGGCTACACCTTC; J gene: TRBJ1-2; clone size: few; V gene: TRBV19; D gene: .
CDR3 protein: CASSLSRWGGSYEQYF; CDR3 DNA: TGTGCCAGCAGCCTTTCTCGATGGGGGGGTAGTTACGAGCAGTACTTC; J gene: TRBJ2-7; clone size: few; V gene: TRBV14; D gene: TRBD2
CDR3 protein: CASSTGGQGDEKLFF; CDR3 DNA: TGTGCCAGCAGCACCGGGGGACAGGGTGATGAAAAACTGTTTTTT; J gene: TRBJ1-4; clone size: few; V gene: TRBV27; D gene: TRBD1
CDR3 protein: CASSYSSSLDTEAFF; CDR3 DNA: TGTGCCAGCAGTTACTCTAGTTCTTTGGACACTGAAGCTTTCTTT; J gene: TRBJ1-1; clone size: few; V gene: TRBV6-5; D gene: .
CDR3 protein: CATHRYSTDTQYF; CDR3 DNA: TGTGCCACCCATCGGTATAGCACAGATACGCAGTATTTT; J gene: TRBJ2-3; clone size: .; V gene: TRBV5-6; D gene: .
CDR3 protein: CASSQDTSGVSDEQYF; CDR3 DNA: TGTGCCAGCAGCCAAGACACTAGCGGGGTTAGTGACGAACAGTACTTC; J gene: TRBJ2-7; clone size: few; V gene: TRBV4-2; D gene: TRBD2
CDR3 protein: CASSLPVYGYTF; CDR3 DNA: TGTGCCAGTAGTCTCCCCGTCTATGGCTACACCTTC; J gene: TRBJ1-2; clone size: .; V gene: TRBV19; D gene: .
CDR3 protein: CATRDSSYEQYF; CDR3 DNA: TGTGCCACTAGGGACAGCTCCTACGAGCAGTACTTC; J gene: TRBJ2-7; clone size: few; V gene: TRBV15; D gene: TRBD1
CDR3 protein: CASSLEGQGYEQYF; CDR3 DNA: TGTGCCAGCAGCTTGGAGGGACAGGGGTACGAGCAGTACTTC; J gene: TRBJ2-7; clone size: .; V gene: TRBV5-4; D gene: TRBD1
CDR3 protein: CASGLPARGSYNEQFF; CDR3 DNA: TGTGCTAGTGGTCTTCCCGCCAGGGGTTCCTACAATGAGCAGTTCTTC; J gene: TRBJ2-1; clone size: .; V gene: TRBV12-5; D gene: .
CDR3 protein: CSVGPGQGNTGELFF; CDR3 DNA: TGCAGCGTTGGCCCGGGACAGGGGAACACCGGGGAGCTGTTTTTT; J gene: TRBJ2-2; clone size: few; V gene: TRBV29-1; D gene: TRBD1
CDR3 protein: CATGGYDTGELFF; CDR3 DNA: TGTGCCACCGGGGGTTACGACACCGGGGAGCTGTTTTTT; J gene: TRBJ2-2; clone size: .; V gene: TRBV11-2; D gene: .
CDR3 protein: CASNRDSNTGELFF; CDR3 DNA: TGCGCCAGCAATCGGGACAGCAACACCGGGGAGCTGTTTTTT; J gene: TRBJ2-2; clone size: .; V gene: TRBV5-1; D gene: TRBD1
CDR3 protein: CASSTGENSYNEQFF; CDR3 DNA: TGTGCCAGCAGTACAGGGGAAAACTCCTACAATGAGCAGTTCTTC; J gene: TRBJ2-1; clone size: .; V gene: TRBV6-5; D gene: TRBD1
CDR3 protein: CASSPRLARDTQYF; CDR3 DNA: TGTGCCAGCAGCCCGCGACTAGCGCGGGATACGCAGTATTTT; J gene: TRBJ2-3; clone size: few; V gene: TRBV11-2; D gene: TRBD2
CDR3 protein: CASSLDSGRNNEQFF; CDR3 DNA: TGTGCCAGCAGCTTGGATAGCGGGCGAAACAATGAGCAGTTCTTC; J gene: TRBJ2-1; clone size: few; V gene: TRBV5-4; D gene: TRBD2
CDR3 protein: CASSTSDSYGYTF; CDR3 DNA: TGTGCCAGCAGCACCAGTGATTCCTATGGCTACACCTTC; J gene: TRBJ1-2; clone size: .; V gene: TRBV9; D gene: .
CDR3 protein: CASSLNQRGTDTQYF; CDR3 DNA: TGTGCCAGCAGTTTAAACCAACGGGGCACAGATACGCAGTATTTT; J gene: TRBJ2-3; clone size: .; V gene: TRBV27; D gene: .
CDR3 protein: CASSFSTGAYNEQFF; CDR3 DNA: TGTGCCAGCAGCTTCTCGACAGGGGCTTACAATGAGCAGTTCTTC; J gene: TRBJ2-1; clone size: few; V gene: TRBV7-6; D gene: TRBD1
CDR3 protein: CAWTFAGGNQETQYF; CDR3 DNA: TGTGCCTGGACCTTCGCGGGAGGGAATCAAGAGACCCAGTACTTC; J gene: TRBJ2-5; clone size: few; V gene: TRBV30; D gene: TRBD2
CDR3 protein: CASREREGYNQPQHF; CDR3 DNA: TGTGCCAGCAGGGAACGGGAGGGCTACAATCAGCCCCAGCATTTT; J gene: TRBJ1-5; clone size: few; V gene: TRBV6-1; D gene: .
CDR3 protein: CASSLRDRYNEQFF; CDR3 DNA: TGCGCCAGCAGCCTCCGGGACAGGTACAATGAGCAGTTCTTC; J gene: TRBJ2-1; clone size: .; V gene: TRBV5-1; D gene: TRBD1
CDR3 protein: CASLAETPGEAFF; CDR3 DNA: TGTGCCAGCTTAGCGGAGACCCCCGGTGAAGCTTTCTTT; J gene: TRBJ1-1; clone size: .; V gene: TRBV2; D gene: .
CDR3 protein: CASSLYPLAGFVGEQYF; CDR3 DNA: TGTGCCAGCAGCTTATATCCTCTAGCGGGGTTCGTGGGAGAGCAGTACTTC; J gene: TRBJ2-7; clone size: .; V gene: TRBV7-9; D gene: TRBD2
CDR3 protein: CASSEGQSNQPQHF; CDR3 DNA: TGTGCCAGCAGTGAAGGTCAGTCCAATCAGCCCCAGCATTTT; J gene: TRBJ1-5; clone size: few; V gene: TRBV2; D gene: .
CDR3 protein: CASSPRGDDSPLHF; CDR3 DNA: TGCGCCAGCAGCCCCCGGGGGGACGATTCACCCCTCCACTTT; J gene: TRBJ1-6; clone size: .; V gene: TRBV5-1; D gene: .
CDR3 protein: CASSQQGGGYTF; CDR3 DNA: TGTGCCAGCAGCCAACAGGGTGGTGGCTACACCTTC; J gene: TRBJ1-2; clone size: .; V gene: TRBV6-5; D gene: .
CDR3 protein: CASSQGRFGAGDEQFF; CDR3 DNA: TGTGCCAGCAGCCAAGGTCGTTTTGGGGCGGGGGATGAGCAGTTCTTC; J gene: TRBJ2-1; clone size: few; V gene: TRBV4-2; D gene: TRBD2
CDR3 protein: CASRPQAQNTGELFF; CDR3 DNA: TGTGCCAGCAGGCCGCAAGCGCAGAACACCGGGGAGCTGTTTTTT; J gene: TRBJ2-2; clone size: .; V gene: TRBV28; D gene: .
CDR3 protein: CASMGEGRTDTQYF; CDR3 DNA: TGTGCCAGTATGGGGGAGGGGAGGACAGATACGCAGTATTTT; J gene: TRBJ2-3; clone size: .; V gene: TRBV19; D gene: TRBD2
CDR3 protein: CASGGQPVNSPLHF; CDR3 DNA: TGTGCCAGCGGAGGACAGCCGGTGAATTCACCCCTCCACTTT; J gene: TRBJ1-6; clone size: few; V gene: TRBV6-6; D gene: .
CDR3 protein: CASSKDSLGYNSPLHF; CDR3 DNA: TGTGCCAGCAGCAAGGACAGCCTGGGGTATAATTCACCCCTCCACTTT; J gene: TRBJ1-6; clone size: .; V gene: TRBV5-4; D gene: .
CDR3 protein: CASSPRMEAYEQYF; CDR3 DNA: TGCGCCAGCAGCCCCCGGATGGAGGCCTACGAGCAGTACTTC; J gene: TRBJ2-7; clone size: .; V gene: TRBV5-1; D gene: .
CDR3 protein: CAITEGLAGPQETQYF; CDR3 DNA: TGTGCCATCACCGAAGGGCTAGCGGGGCCCCAAGAGACCCAGTACTTC; J gene: TRBJ2-5; clone size: few; V gene: TRBV10-3; D gene: TRBD2
CDR3 protein: CASSLGGGGNTEAFF; CDR3 DNA: TGTGCCAGCAGCTTAGGGGGAGGGGGGAACACTGAAGCTTTCTTT; J gene: TRBJ1-1; clone size: .; V gene: TRBV7-9; D gene: .
CDR3 protein: CASSEAGGSYNEQFF; CDR3 DNA: TGTGCCAGCAGTGAGGCGGGGGGTTCCTACAATGAGCAGTTCTTC; J gene: TRBJ2-1; clone size: few; V gene: TRBV25-1; D gene: TRBD2
CDR3 protein: CASSQTQGAGYTF; CDR3 DNA: TGTGCCAGCAGCCAAACACAGGGTGCCGGCTACACCTTC; J gene: TRBJ1-2; clone size: .; V gene: TRBV7-2; D gene: .
CDR3 protein: CASSLDRVTETQYF; CDR3 DNA: TGCGCCAGCAGCTTGGACAGGGTGACCGAAACCCAGTACTTC; J gene: TRBJ2-5; clone size: .; V gene: TRBV5-1; D gene: .
CDR3 protein: CASRAGAAYEQYF; CDR3 DNA: TGTGCCAGCAGGGCAGGGGCAGCCTACGAGCAGTACTTC; J gene: TRBJ2-7; clone size: .; V gene: TRBV6-6; D gene: .
CDR3 protein: CAIRRGQDRYGYTF; CDR3 DNA: TGTGCCATCAGGAGGGGACAGGATCGCTATGGCTACACCTTC; J gene: TRBJ1-2; clone size: .; V gene: TRBV10-3; D gene: TRBD1
CDR3 protein: CASSQDPTGLEGYTF; CDR3 DNA: TGTGCCAGCAGCCAAGACCCCACAGGGTTGGAGGGCTACACCTTC; J gene: TRBJ1-2; clone size: .; V gene: TRBV4-2; D gene: .
CDR3 protein: CASSPGTRVYEQYF; CDR3 DNA: TGTGCCAGCAGTCCCGGGACTAGAGTATACGAGCAGTACTTC; J gene: TRBJ2-7; clone size: few; V gene: TRBV27; D gene: TRBD2
CDR3 protein: CASSGRDSRTDTQYF; CDR3 DNA: TGTGCCAGCAGTGGCCGGGACTCCCGCACAGATACGCAGTATTTT; J gene: TRBJ2-3; clone size: few; V gene: TRBV25-1; D gene: .
CDR3 protein: CSATSTDTQYF; CDR3 DNA: TGCAGTGCAACTAGCACAGATACGCAGTATTTT; J gene: TRBJ2-3; clone size: .; V gene: TRBV20-1; D gene: .
CDR3 protein: CASRSSGSSNEQFF; CDR3 DNA: TGTGCCAGCCGATCCAGCGGGAGTTCCAATGAGCAGTTCTTC; J gene: TRBJ2-1; clone size: .; V gene: TRBV7-8; D gene: TRBD2
CDR3 protein: CASSRYDPANEQYF; CDR3 DNA: TGTGCCAGCAGCCGATATGACCCAGCGAACGAGCAGTACTTC; J gene: TRBJ2-7; clone size: .; V gene: TRBV5-6; D gene: .
CDR3 protein: CASSLGYRSCEQYF; CDR3 DNA: TGTGCTAGCAGCTTAGGCTATCGGAGCTGCGAGCAGTACTTC; J gene: TRBJ2-7; clone size: .; V gene: TRBV7-7; D gene: .